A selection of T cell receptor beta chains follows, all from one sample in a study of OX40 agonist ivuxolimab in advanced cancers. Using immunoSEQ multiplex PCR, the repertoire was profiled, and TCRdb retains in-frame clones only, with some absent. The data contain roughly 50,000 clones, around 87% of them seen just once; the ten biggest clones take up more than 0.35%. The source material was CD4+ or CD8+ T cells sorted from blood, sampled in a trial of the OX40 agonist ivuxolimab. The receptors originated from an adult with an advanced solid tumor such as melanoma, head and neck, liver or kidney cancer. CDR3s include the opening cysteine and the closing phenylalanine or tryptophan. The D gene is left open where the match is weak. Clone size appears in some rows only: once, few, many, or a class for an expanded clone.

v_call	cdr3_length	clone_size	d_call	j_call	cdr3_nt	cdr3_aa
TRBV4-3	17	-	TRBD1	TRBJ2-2	TGCGCCAGCAGCCAAGAGACGAGGACAGGGGGGACCGGGGAGCTGTTTTTT	CASSQETRTGGTGELFF
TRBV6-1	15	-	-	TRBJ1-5	TGTGCCAGCAGTCGGGACGGGTTAGGGGGTCAGCCCCAGCATTTT	CASSRDGLGGQPQHF
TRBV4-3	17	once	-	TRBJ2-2	TGCGCCAGCAGCCAAGAGCGCTCCGTGGGACACACCGGGGAGCTGTTTTTT	CASSQERSVGHTGELFF
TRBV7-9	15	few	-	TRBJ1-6	TGTGCCAGCAGCTTAGCGGCAGCTAGGGATTCACCCCTCCACTTT	CASSLAAARDSPLHF
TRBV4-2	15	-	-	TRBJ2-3	TGTGCCAGTAGCCAAGAATGGACTAACACAGATACGCAGTATTTT	CASSQEWTNTDTQYF
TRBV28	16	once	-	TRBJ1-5	TGTGCCAGCAGTTTATTTAACCCGGTGAGCAATCAGCCCCAGCATTTT	CASSLFNPVSNQPQHF
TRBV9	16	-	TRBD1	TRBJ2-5	TGTGCCAGCAGCGTAGACAGGGGCGCGTTAGAGGAGACCCAGTACTTC	CASSVDRGALEETQYF
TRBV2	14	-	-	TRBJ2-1	TGTGCCAGCAACCCCGCGGGGCATTACAATGAGCAGTTCTTC	CASNPAGHYNEQFF
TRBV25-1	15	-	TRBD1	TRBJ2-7	TGTGCCAGCAGTGTACAGACAGGGGGCCCTTCCGAGCAGTACTTC	CASSVQTGGPSEQYF
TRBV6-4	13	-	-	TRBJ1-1	TGTGCCAGCAGTCGGACACTGAACACTGAAGCTTTCTTT	CASSRTLNTEAFF
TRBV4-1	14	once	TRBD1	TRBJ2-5	TGCGCCAGCAGCAAGACAGGGTACCAAGAGACCCAGTACTTC	CASSKTGYQETQYF
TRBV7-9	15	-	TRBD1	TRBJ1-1	TGTGCCAGCAGCCCTGAAGGGGGCGGGAACACTGAAGCTTTCTTT	CASSPEGGGNTEAFF
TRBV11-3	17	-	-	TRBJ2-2	TGTGCCAGCAGCTTAGGAAGTCTGGGAACGAACACCGGGGAGCTGTTTTTT	CASSLGSLGTNTGELFF
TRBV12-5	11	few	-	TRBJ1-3	TGTGCTAGTGGTTCTGGAAACACCATATATTTT	CASGSGNTIYF
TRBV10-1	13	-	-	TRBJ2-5	TGCGCCAGCAGTAGGACAACCCAAGAGACCCAGTACTTC	CASSRTTQETQYF
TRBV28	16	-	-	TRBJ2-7	TGTGCCAGCACCCCTTTATTGTCCGCTTCCTCCTACGAGCAGTACTTC	CASTPLLSASSYEQYF